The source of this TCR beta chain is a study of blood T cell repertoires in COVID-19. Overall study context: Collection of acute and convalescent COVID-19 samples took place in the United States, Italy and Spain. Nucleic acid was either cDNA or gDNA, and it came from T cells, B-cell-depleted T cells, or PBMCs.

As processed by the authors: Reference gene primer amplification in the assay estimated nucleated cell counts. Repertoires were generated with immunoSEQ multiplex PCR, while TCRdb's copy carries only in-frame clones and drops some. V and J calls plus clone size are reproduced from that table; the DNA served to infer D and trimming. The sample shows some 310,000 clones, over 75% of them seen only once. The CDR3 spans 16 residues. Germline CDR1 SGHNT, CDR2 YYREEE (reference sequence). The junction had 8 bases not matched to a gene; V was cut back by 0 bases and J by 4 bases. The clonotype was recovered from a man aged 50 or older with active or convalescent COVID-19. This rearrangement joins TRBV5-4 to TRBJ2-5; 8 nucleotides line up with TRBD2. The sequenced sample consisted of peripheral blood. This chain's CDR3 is CASSLAPGTRSETQYF. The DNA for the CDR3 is TGTGCCAGCAGCTTGGCCCCCGGGACTAGATCAGAGACCCAGTACTTC.